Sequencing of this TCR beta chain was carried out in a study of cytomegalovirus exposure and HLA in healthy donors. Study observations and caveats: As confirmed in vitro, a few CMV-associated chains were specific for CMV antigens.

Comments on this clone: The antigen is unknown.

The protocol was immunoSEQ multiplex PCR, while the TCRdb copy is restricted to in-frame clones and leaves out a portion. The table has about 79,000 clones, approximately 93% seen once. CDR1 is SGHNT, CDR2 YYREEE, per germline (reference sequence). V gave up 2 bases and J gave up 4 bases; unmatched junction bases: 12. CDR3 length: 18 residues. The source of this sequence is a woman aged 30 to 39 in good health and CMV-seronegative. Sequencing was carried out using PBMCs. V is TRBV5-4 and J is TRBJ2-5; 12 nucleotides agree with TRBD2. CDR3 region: CASSFLLAGGQSGETQYF. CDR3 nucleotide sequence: TGTGCCAGCAGCTTTCTTCTAGCGGGGGGGCAATCGGGAGAGACCCAGTACTTC.